This T cell receptor beta chain was profiled in a study of blood T cells in healthy people across ages. This CDR3 has 10 residues. Germline lookup yields CDR1 DFQATT and CDR2 SNEGSKA (reference sequence). Donors were healthy Caucasian individuals from Russia aged roughly 6 to 90. This clonotype was found a few times. Through a sample-barcoded 5' primer and a J-beta primer mix, a second PCR was run for roughly 6 to 11 cycles. Via MiXCR, TCRdb re-called the 5' RACE reads, giving one row per CDR3 protein. This table has about a million distinct CDR3 sequences, 45% to 60% appearing once. This chain links TRBV20-1 with TRBJ2-1; tentative D call: TRBD1 (6 bases). Sequencing was performed on blood. This sequence originates from a woman between 55 and 75 years old in good health. This CDR3 reads CQQGYNEQFF. CDR3 in DNA: TGCCAACAGGGCTACAATGAGCAGTTCTTC.